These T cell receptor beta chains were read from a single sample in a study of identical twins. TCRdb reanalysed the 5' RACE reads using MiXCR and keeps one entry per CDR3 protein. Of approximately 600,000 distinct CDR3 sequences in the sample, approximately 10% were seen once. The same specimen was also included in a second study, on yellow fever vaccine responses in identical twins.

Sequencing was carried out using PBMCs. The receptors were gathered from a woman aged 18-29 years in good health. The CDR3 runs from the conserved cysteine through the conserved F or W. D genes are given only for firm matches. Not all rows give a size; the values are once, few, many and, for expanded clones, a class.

TGCAGTGCCCTTAGGACAGGGAGCTCCTACAATGAGCAGTTCTTC | CSALRTGSSYNEQFF | TRBD1 | TRBJ2-1 | 15 | TRBV20-1 | NA
TGTGCCAGCAGCCCGCGGACAGTTACGAACACTGAAGCTTTCTTT | CASSPRTVTNTEAFF | NA | TRBJ1-1 | 15 | TRBV11-1 | many
TGCGCCAGCGCACTAGCGGTCGTTAGCACAGATACGCAGTATTTT | CASALAVVSTDTQYF | TRBD2 | TRBJ2-3 | 15 | TRBV4-3 | many
TGTGCCACCAGCTCACAGTTAGGCTTAGGGACAGATACGCAGTATTTT | CATSSQLGLGTDTQYF | NA | TRBJ2-3 | 16 | TRBV15 | many
TGCGCCAGCAGCTTTGAGACAGGGGGATGGAATGAGCAGTTCTTC | CASSFETGGWNEQFF | TRBD1 | TRBJ2-1 | 15 | TRBV5-1 | many
TGCGCCAGCAGATCCGGGACTGGGGGCAGCACAGATACGCAGTATTTT | CASRSGTGGSTDTQYF | NA | TRBJ2-3 | 16 | TRBV5-1 | few
TGTGCCCTATCGGGGGTTAGGACAGATACGCAGTATTTT | CALSGVRTDTQYF | NA | TRBJ2-3 | 13 | TRBV6-2/TRBV6-3 | NA
TGCGCCAGCACCGCCGTCAAGGTTGTGGACACCGGGGAGCTGTTTTTT | CASTAVKVVDTGELFF | NA | TRBJ2-2 | 16 | TRBV5-1 | many
TGCAGTGTTCCCCGGGAGGCGGAGACCCAGTACTTC | CSVPREAETQYF | TRBD2 | TRBJ2-5 | 12 | TRBV20-1 | NA
TGTGCCAGCAGCCCTACCTATTTAAACCCCCACGAGCAGTACTTC | CASSPTYLNPHEQYF | NA | TRBJ2-7 | 15 | TRBV27 | few
TGTGCCAGCAAGCAGGTGGGGTACGAGCAGTACTTC | CASKQVGYEQYF | NA | TRBJ2-7 | 12 | TRBV28 | few
TGTGCCAGCAGTCCGAGACCGTTGGGACAGGGGTCTGAAGCTTTCTTT | CASSPRPLGQGSEAFF | TRBD1 | TRBJ1-1 | 16 | TRBV28 | few
TGTGCCAGCAGTGACTCGAAGGGTAGCGGGAGGGCCTACGAGCAGTACTTC | CASSDSKGSGRAYEQYF | TRBD2 | TRBJ2-7 | 17 | TRBV6-4 | NA
TGTGCCAGCAGCCAAGGAATTAACCCCTCCTACGAGCAGTACTTC | CASSQGINPSYEQYF | NA | TRBJ2-7 | 15 | TRBV14 | few
TGCAGTGCTAGTAGTCCCACTAGCGGGAGGGGGGAGACCCAGTACTTC | CSASSPTSGRGETQYF | TRBD2 | TRBJ2-5 | 16 | TRBV20-1 | few
TGTGCCACCAGCAGGGCGGAGACCCAGTACTTC | CATSRAETQYF | NA | TRBJ2-5 | 11 | TRBV15 | NA
TGTGCCACCAGCAACCTGGGACTAGCGAACACCGGGGAGCTGTTTTTT | CATSNLGLANTGELFF | TRBD2 | TRBJ2-2 | 16 | TRBV24-1 | NA
TGTACCAGCAGTTTAGGGACTAGCGGGGGGCCTAGCACAGATACGCAGTATTTT | CTSSLGTSGGPSTDTQYF | TRBD2 | TRBJ2-3 | 18 | TRBV3-1 | NA
TGCAGCGTGGGAATAGCGGGAGAAAGTGTCTACGAGCAGTACTTC | CSVGIAGESVYEQYF | TRBD2 | TRBJ2-7 | 15 | TRBV29-1 | NA
TGTGCCAGCAGAGAAAACGCAGGGGTCCACTACGAGCAGTACTTC | CASRENAGVHYEQYF | NA | TRBJ2-7 | 15 | TRBV6-1 | many
TGCGCCAGCAGCCAATACGGACTAGCGGAGCGGCGGGCCTACAATGAGCAGTTCTTC | CASSQYGLAERRAYNEQFF | TRBD2 | TRBJ2-1 | 19 | TRBV4-3 | NA
TGTGCCAGCAGCCCAGGGGCCAACGAGCAGTACTTC | CASSPGANEQYF | NA | TRBJ2-7 | 12 | TRBV9 | few
TGTGCCAGGAGCTCCGGACTCCTCTTAGCCGGGGAGCTGTTTTTT | CARSSGLLLAGELFF | NA | TRBJ2-2 | 15 | TRBV5-6 | NA
TGTGCCAGCAGCTTAGTAGGAGGGGGACTACAAGAGACCCAGTACTTC | CASSLVGGGLQETQYF | NA | TRBJ2-5 | 16 | TRBV7-9 | many
TGTGCCACCTCCGTAATCGTCTACGAGCAGTACTTC | CATSVIVYEQYF | NA | TRBJ2-7 | 12 | TRBV6-2/TRBV6-3 | few
TGTGCCAGCAGCCCGAGGGGTCTCTACGAGCAGTACTTC | CASSPRGLYEQYF | NA | TRBJ2-7 | 13 | TRBV11-3 | many
TGTGCCAGCAGTCGAAACTGGGGAATAGGAGGGGCCAACGTCCTGACTTTC | CASSRNWGIGGANVLTF | NA | TRBJ2-6 | 17 | TRBV6-2/TRBV6-3 | NA
TGTGCCAGCAGCTCAAGAGGAGGGCCGGGAGATACGCAGTTTTTT | CASSSRGGPGDTQFF | NA | TRBJ2-3 | 15 | TRBV7-2 | NA
TGTGCCAGCAGCCAAGGGGGGCGAGCCAATGAGCAGTTCTTC | CASSQGGRANEQFF | NA | TRBJ2-1 | 14 | TRBV4-2 | few
TGTGCCAGCAGCTTAGCGCCACAAGCGATTGGTGAGCAGTTCTTC | CASSLAPQAIGEQFF | NA | TRBJ2-1 | 15 | TRBV7-6 | few
TGCGCCAGCAGTCAAATCGGGTCGAGGGATACGCAGTATTTT | CASSQIGSRDTQYF | NA | TRBJ2-3 | 14 | TRBV23-1 | NA
TGTGCCAGCACCCTAGGAGGGACAGTCCAAACTGAAGCTTTCTTT | CASTLGGTVQTEAFF | TRBD1 | TRBJ1-1 | 15 | TRBV12-3/TRBV12-4 | few
TGTGCCAGCAGTTTAAGGCTAGCGGGCTACGAGCAGTACTTC | CASSLRLAGYEQYF | TRBD2 | TRBJ2-7 | 14 | TRBV27 | many
TGTGCCAGCAGTCCCACCAATAGCGGTTTCTCCTACGAGCAGTACTTC | CASSPTNSGFSYEQYF | NA | TRBJ2-7 | 16 | TRBV28 | once
TGTGCCAGCAGTGGATGGACCGAGCAATCACCCCTCCACTTT | CASSGWTEQSPLHF | NA | TRBJ1-6 | 14 | TRBV6-1 | NA
TGTGCCAGCAGTCCACTACCCCCCGCGGACCCTGCGCAGTATTTT | CASSPLPPADPAQYF | NA | TRBJ2-3 | 15 | TRBV27 | few
TGTGCCAGCAGCTTGGGGAAGGACCGGGACCTACTTGGCGAGCAGTACTTC | CASSLGKDRDLLGEQYF | NA | TRBJ2-7 | 17 | TRBV11-2 | many
TGTGCCAGCACCTCTAGCTTGGGCAAAAACATTCAGTACTTC | CASTSSLGKNIQYF | NA | TRBJ2-4 | 14 | TRBV6-1 | NA
TGTGCCAGCAGCTTGATAGGGCTAGCGGGGGTATCTAGCACAGATACGCAGTATTTT | CASSLIGLAGVSSTDTQYF | TRBD2 | TRBJ2-3 | 19 | TRBV5-4 | NA
TGCGCCAGCAGTGAGAACCTCGTTCCAGATACGCAGTATTTT | CASSENLVPDTQYF | NA | TRBJ2-3 | 14 | TRBV10-2 | many
TGCGCCAGCAGCGTAAGTACAGGTAACACCTACGAGCAGTACTTC | CASSVSTGNTYEQYF | NA | TRBJ2-7 | 15 | TRBV5-1 | NA
TGTGCCAGCAGCCCGGGACTTAAGAGCTCCTACAATGAGCAGTTCTTC | CASSPGLKSSYNEQFF | NA | TRBJ2-1 | 16 | TRBV28 | NA
TGCAGTGCGGAAAAGACGAGGGGGGGAGCCAAAAACATTCAGTACTTC | CSAEKTRGGAKNIQYF | NA | TRBJ2-4 | 16 | TRBV20-1 | many
TGTGCCAGCAGCTTAGGACAGGGACCTAATGAAAAACTGTTTTTT | CASSLGQGPNEKLFF | TRBD1 | TRBJ1-4 | 15 | TRBV7-6 | few
TGCAGCGTCCCGGCCCAGGTCCAAGAGACCCAGTACTTC | CSVPAQVQETQYF | NA | TRBJ2-5 | 13 | TRBV29-1 | many
TGTGCCAGCAGCTCCAAGAAGGGGACTAGCGGGAATGAGCAGTTCTTC | CASSSKKGTSGNEQFF | TRBD2 | TRBJ2-1 | 16 | TRBV5-4 | few
TGTGCCAGCAGCCCCCCGGGAGTGGATAGCAATCAGCCCCAGCATTTT | CASSPPGVDSNQPQHF | NA | TRBJ1-5 | 16 | TRBV7-2 | few
TGTGCCAGCAGCTTAGTTGCACTAGCGGGTTACAATGAGCAGTTCTTC | CASSLVALAGYNEQFF | TRBD2 | TRBJ2-1 | 16 | TRBV11-2 | NA
TGCGCCAGCAGCTTGGGGGGCACAACCCCTGGAAACACCATATATTTT | CASSLGGTTPGNTIYF | NA | TRBJ1-3 | 16 | TRBV5-1 | few
TGTGCTAGCAGCTCTGGCACCCAAGAGACCCAGTACTTC | CASSSGTQETQYF | NA | TRBJ2-5 | 13 | TRBV12-3/TRBV12-4 | many
TGTGCCAGCAGTTTGGACAGGGGCTTCACCGGGGAGCTGTTTTTT | CASSLDRGFTGELFF | TRBD1 | TRBJ2-2 | 15 | TRBV12-3/TRBV12-4 | NA
TGCGCCAGCAGCGCCGGATACGAGAATGAAAAACTGTTTTTT | CASSAGYENEKLFF | NA | TRBJ1-4 | 14 | TRBV5-1 | many
TGTGCCAGCAGCTCATGGACTAGCGGGTCCGACGAGCAGTTCTTC | CASSSWTSGSDEQFF | TRBD2 | TRBJ2-1 | 15 | TRBV11-2 | NA
TGCAGCGTTGTCCTCCGGGACAGGATCTACGAGCAGTACTTC | CSVVLRDRIYEQYF | TRBD1 | TRBJ2-7 | 14 | TRBV29-1 | few
TGTGCCAGCAGCGTAGGTCCGGGGGGTGAGACCCAGTACTTC | CASSVGPGGETQYF | TRBD2 | TRBJ2-5 | 14 | TRBV9 | NA